Reported below is one T cell receptor (beta chain). Sequenced by immunoSEQ multiplex PCR; TCRdb stores in-frame clones only, minus some. Counted here are fewer than 250,000 clones, 85% occurring once; the ten biggest clones make up approximately 8.2%. The sample is drawn from a study of blood T cell repertoires in COVID-19. Study context: From the United States, Italy and Spain came samples of acute and convalescent COVID-19.

V was pared by 1 base and J by 8 bases, with 12 bases between. This CDR3 region has 13 residues. Per germline, CDR1 GTSNPN and CDR2 SVGIG (reference sequence). Participant ages covered roughly 18 to 89 years across about 22 US areas. The sequence derives from a woman aged 50 to 65 with acute COVID-19. The sample comprised PBMCs or T cells enriched from blood (not recorded which). The rearrangement links TRBV30 to TRBJ1-5; no reliable D call. The CDR3 loop reads CAWSASVMKPQHF. DNA of the CDR3: TGTGCCTGGAGTGCCTCAGTTATGAAGCCCCAGCATTTT. The full variable domain, completed using reference TRBV30 and TRBJ1-5, is SQTIHQWPATLVQPVGSPLSLECTVEGTSNPNLYWYRQAAGRGLQLLFYSVGIGQISSEVPQNLSASRPQDRQFILSSKKLLLSDSGFYLCAWSASVMKPQHFGDGTRLSIL.